This paragraph covers one T cell receptor (beta chain) sequence. Its target is not known. The data were taken from a study of graft-versus-host responses after intestinal transplantation. TCRdb keeps only in-frame clones here, not all; method: immunoSEQ multiplex PCR. Here the sample spans some 140,000 clones, roughly 92% being singletons. The CDR3 length is 15 residues. Per germline, CDR1 MGHRA and CDR2 YSYEKL. V lost 1 base to trimming and J lost 4 bases, with 10 bases between them. The sample was unstimulated CD4+ T cells sorted from spleen or lymph node cells, taken before intestinal transplant. The chain recombines TRBV4-1 with TRBJ1-4; D possibly corresponds to TRBD1 (5 bases). This receptor was obtained from a human donor who received an intestinal transplant. The CDR3 sequence: CASSQVRQSNEKLFF. The CDR3 bases are TGCGCCAGCAGCCAAGTTCGACAGAGTAATGAAAAACTGTTTTTT.